The present entry profiles one TCR beta chain with its context. The sample originates from a study of blood T cell repertoires in COVID-19. For the study at large: Samples representing acute and convalescent COVID-19 were sourced from the United States, Italy and Spain. From T cells, B-cell-depleted T cells, or PBMCs came the material, which was cDNA or gDNA.

This CDR3 is built from 15 residues. V lost 3 bases, J lost 2 bases, and 4 bases stayed unmatched. The germline gives CDR1 LNHDA, CDR2 SQIVND (reference sequence). As handled by the study authors: The assay estimated nucleated cells by amplifying reference gene primers. Profiled with immunoSEQ multiplex PCR; TCRdb holds only in-frame clones, not every one. V and J calls and clone size are those listed in that table; D and trimming were worked out from the DNA. In the table there are around 170,000 clones, 88% of which are singletons. The sequenced sample consisted of peripheral blood. This chain uses TRBV19 with TRBJ1-3, with TRBD1 matching 7 bases. The TCR sequence derives from a man in his fifties or sixties with acute or convalescent COVID-19. This chain's CDR3 is CASSIRQGTGNTIYF. The CDR3, as DNA: TGTGCCAGTAGTATCAGACAGGGCACTGGAAACACCATATATTTT.